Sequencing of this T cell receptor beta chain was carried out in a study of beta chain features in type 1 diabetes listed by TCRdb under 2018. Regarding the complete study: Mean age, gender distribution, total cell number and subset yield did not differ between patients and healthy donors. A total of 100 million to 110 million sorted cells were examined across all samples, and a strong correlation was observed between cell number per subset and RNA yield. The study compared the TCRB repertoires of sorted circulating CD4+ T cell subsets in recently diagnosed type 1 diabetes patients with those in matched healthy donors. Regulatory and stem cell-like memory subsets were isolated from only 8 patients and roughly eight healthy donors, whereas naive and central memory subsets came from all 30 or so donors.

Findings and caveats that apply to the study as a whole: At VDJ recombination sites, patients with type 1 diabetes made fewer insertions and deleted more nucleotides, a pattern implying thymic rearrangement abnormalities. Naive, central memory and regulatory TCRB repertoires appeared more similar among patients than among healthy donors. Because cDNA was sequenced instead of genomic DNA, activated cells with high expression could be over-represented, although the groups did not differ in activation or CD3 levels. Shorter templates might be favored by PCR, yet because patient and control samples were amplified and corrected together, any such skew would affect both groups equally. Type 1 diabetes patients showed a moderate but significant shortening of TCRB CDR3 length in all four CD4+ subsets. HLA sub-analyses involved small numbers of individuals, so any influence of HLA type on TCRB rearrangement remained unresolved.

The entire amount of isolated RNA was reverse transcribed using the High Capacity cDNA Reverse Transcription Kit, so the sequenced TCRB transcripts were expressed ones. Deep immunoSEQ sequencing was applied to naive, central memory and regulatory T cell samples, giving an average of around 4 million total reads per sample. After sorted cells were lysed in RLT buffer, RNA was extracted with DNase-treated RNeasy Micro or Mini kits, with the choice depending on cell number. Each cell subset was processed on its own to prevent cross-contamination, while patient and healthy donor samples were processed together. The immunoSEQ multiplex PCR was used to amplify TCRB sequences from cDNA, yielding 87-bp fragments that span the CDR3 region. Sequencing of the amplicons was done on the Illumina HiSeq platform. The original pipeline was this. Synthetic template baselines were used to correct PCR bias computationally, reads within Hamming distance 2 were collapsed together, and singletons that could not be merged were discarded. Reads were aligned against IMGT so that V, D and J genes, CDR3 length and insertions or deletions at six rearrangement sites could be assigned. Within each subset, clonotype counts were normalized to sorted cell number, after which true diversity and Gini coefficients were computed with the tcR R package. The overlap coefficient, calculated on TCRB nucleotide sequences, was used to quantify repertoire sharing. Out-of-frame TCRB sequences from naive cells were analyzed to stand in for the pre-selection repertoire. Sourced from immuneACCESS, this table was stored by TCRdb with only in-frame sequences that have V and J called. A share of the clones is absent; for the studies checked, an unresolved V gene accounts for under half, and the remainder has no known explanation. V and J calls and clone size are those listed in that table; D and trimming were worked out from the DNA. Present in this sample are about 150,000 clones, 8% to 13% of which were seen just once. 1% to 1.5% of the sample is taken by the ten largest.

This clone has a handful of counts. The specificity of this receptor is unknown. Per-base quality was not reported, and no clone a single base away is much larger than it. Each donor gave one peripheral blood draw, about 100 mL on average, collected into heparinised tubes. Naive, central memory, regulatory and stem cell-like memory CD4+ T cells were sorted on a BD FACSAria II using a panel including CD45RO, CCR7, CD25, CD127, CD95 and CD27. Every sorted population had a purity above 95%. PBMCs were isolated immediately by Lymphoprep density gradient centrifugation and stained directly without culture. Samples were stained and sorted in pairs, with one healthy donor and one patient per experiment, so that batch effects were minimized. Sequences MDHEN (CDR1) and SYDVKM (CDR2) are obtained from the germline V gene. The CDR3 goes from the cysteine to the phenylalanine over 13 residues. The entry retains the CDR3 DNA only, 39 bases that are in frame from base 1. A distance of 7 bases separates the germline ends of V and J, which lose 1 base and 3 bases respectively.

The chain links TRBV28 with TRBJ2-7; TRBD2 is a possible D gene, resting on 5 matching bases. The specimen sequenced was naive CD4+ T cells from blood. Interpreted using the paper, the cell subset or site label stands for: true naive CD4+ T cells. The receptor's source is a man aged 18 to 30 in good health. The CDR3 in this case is CASSLYGVYEQYF. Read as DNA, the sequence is TGTGCCAGCAGTTTATACGGGGTCTACGAGCAGTACTTC.